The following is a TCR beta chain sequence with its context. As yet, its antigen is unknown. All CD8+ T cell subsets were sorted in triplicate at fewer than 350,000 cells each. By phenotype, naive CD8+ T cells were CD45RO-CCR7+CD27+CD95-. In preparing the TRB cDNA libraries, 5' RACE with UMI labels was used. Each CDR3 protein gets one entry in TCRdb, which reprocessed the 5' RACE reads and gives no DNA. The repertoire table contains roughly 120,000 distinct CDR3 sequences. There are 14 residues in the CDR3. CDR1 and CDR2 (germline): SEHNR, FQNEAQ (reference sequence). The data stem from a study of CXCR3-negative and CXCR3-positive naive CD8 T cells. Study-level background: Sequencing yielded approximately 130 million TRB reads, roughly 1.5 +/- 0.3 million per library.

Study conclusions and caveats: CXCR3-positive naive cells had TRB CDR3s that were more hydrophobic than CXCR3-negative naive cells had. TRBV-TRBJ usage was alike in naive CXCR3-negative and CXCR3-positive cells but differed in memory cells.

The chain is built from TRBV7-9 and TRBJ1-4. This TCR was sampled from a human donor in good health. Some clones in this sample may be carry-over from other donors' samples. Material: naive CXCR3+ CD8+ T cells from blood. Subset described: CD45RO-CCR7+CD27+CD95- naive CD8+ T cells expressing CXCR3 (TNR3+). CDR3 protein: CASSYQDPNEKLFF.